The rows below give T cell receptor beta chains drawn from one sample of a study of T cells after yellow fever vaccination. One entry per CDR3 protein, called by TCRdb with MiXCR from the 5' RACE reads. The sample records 300,000 to 400,000 distinct CDR3 sequences, around 12% being singletons. The source was CD4+ T cells sorted from PBMCs, collected 15 days after the yellow fever booster vaccination. The source of these receptors is a man aged 18 to 35 who received the YFV17D yellow fever vaccine. Each CDR3 is given with its conserved first and last residue. The D gene is left open where the match is weak. Clone size is stated in some rows and not others, as once, few, many or a class when expanded.

CDR3 length: 13; J gene: TRBJ2-3; clone size: few; D gene: .; V gene: TRBV29-1; CDR3 protein: CSGSVTRTDTQYF; CDR3 DNA: TGCAGCGGGAGCGTTACCCGCACAGATACGCAGTATTTT
CDR3 length: 15; J gene: TRBJ2-7; clone size: few; D gene: .; V gene: TRBV5-8; CDR3 protein: CASAARAGDSYEQYF; CDR3 DNA: TGTGCCAGTGCCGCCCGGGCAGGTGATTCCTACGAGCAGTACTTC
CDR3 length: 14; J gene: TRBJ1-1; clone size: .; D gene: .; V gene: TRBV6-2/TRBV6-3; CDR3 protein: CASSYSGGSTEAFF; CDR3 DNA: TGTGCCAGCAGTTACTCCGGGGGAAGCACTGAAGCTTTCTTT
CDR3 length: 14; J gene: TRBJ2-7; clone size: few; D gene: TRBD2; V gene: TRBV27; CDR3 protein: CASAPSGGWYEQYF; CDR3 DNA: TGTGCCAGCGCTCCTAGCGGGGGTTGGTACGAGCAGTACTTC
CDR3 length: 15; J gene: TRBJ2-1; clone size: .; D gene: TRBD2; V gene: TRBV28; CDR3 protein: CASRRGGSSGHEQFF; CDR3 DNA: TGTGCCAGCAGACGCGGGGGGAGCTCGGGCCATGAGCAGTTCTTC
CDR3 length: 12; J gene: TRBJ1-6; clone size: .; D gene: .; V gene: TRBV20-1; CDR3 protein: CSATEGGSPLHF; CDR3 DNA: TGCAGTGCTACGGAGGGTGGTTCACCCCTCCACTTT
CDR3 length: 14; J gene: TRBJ1-5; clone size: few; D gene: .; V gene: TRBV28; CDR3 protein: CASSLYGGDQPQHF; CDR3 DNA: TGTGCCAGCAGTTTGTATGGGGGGGATCAGCCCCAGCATTTT
CDR3 length: 15; J gene: TRBJ1-2; clone size: .; D gene: .; V gene: TRBV6-1; CDR3 protein: CASSRQSDSLYGYTF; CDR3 DNA: TGTGCCAGCAGTCGTCAGTCGGACAGCCTCTATGGCTACACCTTC
CDR3 length: 15; J gene: TRBJ2-2; clone size: .; D gene: TRBD2; V gene: TRBV20-1; CDR3 protein: CSARGAGVNTGELFF; CDR3 DNA: TGCAGTGCTAGAGGTGCGGGGGTCAACACCGGGGAGCTGTTTTTT
CDR3 length: 15; J gene: TRBJ2-1; clone size: .; D gene: .; V gene: TRBV28; CDR3 protein: CASSVPGASYNEQFF; CDR3 DNA: TGTGCCAGCAGCGTACCAGGGGCTTCCTACAATGAGCAGTTCTTC
CDR3 length: 16; J gene: TRBJ2-3; clone size: .; D gene: TRBD1; V gene: TRBV6-5; CDR3 protein: CASSYSGQVSSDTQYF; CDR3 DNA: TGTGCCAGCAGTTACTCGGGACAGGTCTCATCAGATACGCAGTATTTT
CDR3 length: 15; J gene: TRBJ1-2; clone size: .; D gene: TRBD1; V gene: TRBV6-5; CDR3 protein: CASSYQGQGISGYTF; CDR3 DNA: TGTGCCAGCAGTTACCAAGGACAGGGTATCTCTGGCTACACCTTC
CDR3 length: 16; J gene: TRBJ2-4; clone size: few; D gene: TRBD1; V gene: TRBV4-1; CDR3 protein: CASSRQTGLAKNIQYF; CDR3 DNA: TGCGCCAGCAGCCGACAGACAGGGCTAGCCAAAAACATTCAGTACTTC
CDR3 length: 13; J gene: TRBJ2-1; clone size: few; D gene: .; V gene: TRBV7-2; CDR3 protein: CASIYLDGGEQFF; CDR3 DNA: TGTGCCAGCATCTACCTTGACGGGGGTGAGCAGTTCTTC
CDR3 length: 15; J gene: TRBJ2-2; clone size: few; D gene: .; V gene: TRBV3-1; CDR3 protein: CASSPPGVNTGELFF; CDR3 DNA: TGTGCCAGCAGCCCACCGGGGGTGAACACCGGGGAGCTGTTTTTT
CDR3 length: 15; J gene: TRBJ2-7; clone size: few; D gene: .; V gene: TRBV4-3; CDR3 protein: CASSQIRAQSYEQYF; CDR3 DNA: TGCGCCAGCAGCCAAATCAGGGCCCAATCCTACGAGCAGTACTTC